This T cell receptor beta chain appears in the sequencing data of a study of blood T cells in healthy people across ages. Turning to this clonotype: Its antigen is unknown.

Collection of roughly 9.8 milliliters of peripheral blood was performed for each donor. A second PCR, run for about 7 to 12 cycles, used a sample-barcoded 5' primer plus a J-beta primer mix. TCRdb redid the calling of the 5' RACE reads with MiXCR, one entry per CDR3 protein. The sample has 1.5 million to 2 million distinct CDR3 sequences, 28% seen once. CDR3 size: 13 residues. Trimming left V 2 bases short and J 6 bases short, with 10 bases between. CDR1 and CDR2 (germline): MNHNS, SASEGT. General study points: A greater number of naive CD4+ cells and higher diversity distinguished long-lived donors from aged donors. Diversity of TCR beta correlated strongly with naive T cell percentage.

This rearrangement joins TRBV6-1 to TRBJ1-1, with no clear D. Sequencing was carried out using blood. The TCR sequence derives from a woman aged 25 to 45 in good health. The DNA of the CDR3 is TGTGCCAGCAGTGAAAGGAGGTCCTCTGAAGCTTTCTTT. Encoded protein: CASSERRSSEAFF.